This T cell receptor beta chain was sequenced for a study of identical twins. This clonotype was detected a few times. TCRdb re-called the 5' RACE reads through MiXCR, storing one row per CDR3 protein. The table has around 340,000 distinct CDR3 sequences, around 9% seen once. CDR1 is KGHSH, CDR2 LQKENI, per germline. V was clipped by 2 bases and J by 7 bases, with 23 bases between them. The CDR3 spans 17 residues. V usage is TRBV18 and J usage is TRBJ1-2; TRBD1 might be the D (5 bases). The sequence derives from a woman in her forties or fifties in good health. The specimen was naive T cells sorted from blood. This CDR3 reads CASSPTVISRGRSGYTF. The CDR3 coding sequence is TGTGCCAGCTCACCAACGGTCATCAGTAGGGGAAGGAGTGGCTACACCTTC.